Listed here is a single T cell receptor beta chain. Its antigen remains unidentified. Base qualities are not provided; no much larger clone lies one nucleotide away. The trial excluded patients who had a history of autoimmune disease or who were on systemic immunosuppression. Peripheral blood for TCR sequencing was drawn from every dose cohort at baseline, at cycle 4 day 1 and at cycle 7 day 1. Samples were obtained from an open-label, multicenter, first-in-human phase I dose-escalation trial of ivuxolimab. Adults with locally advanced or metastatic head and neck squamous cell, hepatocellular, melanoma or renal cell carcinoma were enrolled in the trial. Before TCR sequencing, CD4+ T cells and CD8+ T cells from peripheral blood were sorted into separate populations. This sample was included in a study of OX40 agonist ivuxolimab in advanced cancers. General notes on the study: The costimulatory receptor OX40 (CD134) was targeted by ivuxolimab, a fully human IgG2 agonistic monoclonal antibody. Intravenous ivuxolimab was administered to patients every 2 weeks at six dose levels: 0.01, 0.1, 0.3, 1.5, 3 and 10 mg/kg. Prior anti-PD-1, anti-PD-L1 or anti-CTLA-4 therapy was permitted, and about two fifths of dose-escalation patients had received checkpoint inhibitors. Partial responses occurred in three dose-escalation patients: two with cutaneous melanoma and one with hepatocellular carcinoma. The paper reports the monotherapy dose-escalation portion (N of about 52 patients) of the phase I ivuxolimab trial. The point of sequencing TCRbeta in the periphery was to test whether ivuxolimab changed TCR sequence diversity and drove clonal T-cell expansion. A male proportion of 82.7% and a mean age of roughly 55 years, ranging from roughly 20 to 80, were recorded for the dose-escalation cohort. Of the 52 patients in dose escalation, some 20 had hepatocellular carcinoma, some 15 had melanoma, 9 had renal cell carcinoma and 9 had head and neck cancer.

To sequence the TCRbeta CDR3 region, genomic DNA was isolated from the sorted cells. TCRbeta CDR3 regions were sequenced using the immunoSEQ Assay. Imported from immuneACCESS, the table was reduced by TCRdb to in-frame sequences with V and J called. These copies leave out some clones; in studies compared against another copy, an unresolved V gene accounts for under half, and the cause of the remainder is not known. The sample records about 62,000 clones, roughly 87% of which are singletons. The ten largest make up roughly 5% of the sample. Findings and caveats that apply to the study as a whole: In the 0.1-3.0 mg/kg groups, partial responders were among the patients with the lowest normalized peripheral clonal expansion, particularly in CD8+ T cells. After ivuxolimab, more expanded clones were found on average in CD8+ T cells than in CD4+ T cells. Low levels of normalized T-cell clonal expansion were also seen in some nonresponding patients. At doses of 0.1 to 3.0 mg/kg, clonal expansion of both CD4+ and CD8+ blood T cells was observed from baseline to week 6. The antigen specificity of the peripheral T cells that underwent clonal expansion was not determined.

From a lookup of the germline V gene, CDR1 and CDR2 are SGHTA and FQGNSA. The V and J ends are trimmed by 4 bases and 8 bases, leaving 9 bases between them. The CDR3 sequence holds 11 residues, the cysteine and phenylalanine included. This entry keeps only the CDR3 DNA: 33 bases, framed from base 1. Recombination linked TRBV7-2 to TRBJ2-7; no D segment can be confidently identified. Sequencing was performed on CD4+ or CD8+ T cells sorted from blood, taken in a trial of the OX40 agonist ivuxolimab. The receptor comes from an adult with an advanced solid tumor such as melanoma, head and neck, liver or kidney cancer. The nucleotides are TGTGCCAGCAGCTCGACTTATCAGCAGTACTTC. Protein translation: CASSSTYQQYF.